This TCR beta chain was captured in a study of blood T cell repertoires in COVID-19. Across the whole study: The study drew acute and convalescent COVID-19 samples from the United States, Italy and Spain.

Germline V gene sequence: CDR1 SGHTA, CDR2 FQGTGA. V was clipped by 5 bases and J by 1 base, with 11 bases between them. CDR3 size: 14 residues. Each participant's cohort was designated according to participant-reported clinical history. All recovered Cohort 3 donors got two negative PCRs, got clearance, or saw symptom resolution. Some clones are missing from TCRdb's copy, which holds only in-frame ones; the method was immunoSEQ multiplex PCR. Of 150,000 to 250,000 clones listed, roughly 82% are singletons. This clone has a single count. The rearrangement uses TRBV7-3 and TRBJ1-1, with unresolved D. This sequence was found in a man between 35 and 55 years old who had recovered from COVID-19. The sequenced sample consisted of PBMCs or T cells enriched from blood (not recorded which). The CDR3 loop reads CASSQTGKNTEAFF. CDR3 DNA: TGTGCCAGCAGCCAAACCGGGAAGAACACTGAAGCTTTCTTT.